This TCR beta chain was sequenced in a study of shared clonotypes between healthy human individuals. Positively selected for CCR7, the CD45RO-negative cells used as naive CD8 cells excluded terminally differentiated effector memory CD45RA+ cells. Healthy and HIV-negative, the adult donors had no recent acute infections or vaccinations. The study, taken as a whole, reports: Only blood was sampled, and tissue TCR repertoires likely differ from blood ones.

Points on this clone: Its antigen is not identified.

In the original processing: ImmunoSEQ output lacked quality scores and full-length reads, limiting matched filtering. The table came from immunoSEQ multiplex PCR; TCRdb's copy has only in-frame clones and leaves some out. The V and J calls and the clone size are those of that table, but D and trimming were determined from the DNA. The sample shows 1.5 million to 2.5 million clones, about 95% of them seen only once. CDR3 length: 16 amino acids. The V segment lost 4 bases and the J segment 3 bases; nucleotides outside the gene matches: 8. Germline values: CDR1 SGHDT, CDR2 YYEEEE. Sequencing input: naive CD8+ T cells sorted from blood. The receptor was derived from a man aged 18 to 29 in good health. The chain uses TRBV5-6 and TRBJ2-2; 8 positions agree with TRBD1. CDR3 DNA: TGTGCCAGCAGCCCCCTCAGGGACAGGTACACCGGGGAGCTGTTTTTT. Protein product: CASSPLRDRYTGELFF.